The text below deals with one TCR beta chain. The target of this receptor is not known. The record has no base qualities; no much larger clone is one base away. RNA was extracted using the RNeasy kit, and 0.5 to 1 microgram was reverse transcribed with random hexamers. TCR beta CDR3 regions were amplified with the immunoSEQ multiplex PCR assay covering 54 Vbeta and 13 Jbeta segments. PCR amplification bias was corrected using a synthetic template baseline for primer optimization and computational correction. Per the authors' processing: Only productive sequences were kept, with reads annotated to V, D and J genes according to IMGT and analyzed in immunoSEQ Analyzer. Clonality was computed as one minus Shannon entropy normalized by log2 of the number of productive unique sequences. For each patient and control, public and private clones were evaluated among the 100 most prevalent clones. A clone was defined as Susac-specific if it was absent from the healthy and MS cohorts, from some 980 published viral clones and from other ImmuneACCESS disease sequences. TCRdb reprocessed the public reads (quality trimming at Q25 with fastp, clone calling with MiXCR) and kept in-frame beta chains. CDR3 protein duplicates are merged, each entry listing the most common genes and DNA. TCRdb's processing, not the authors', yielded these V and J calls. In all, the sample holds 150,000 to 250,000 distinct CDR3 sequences, and around 96% of those were seen once. The biggest ten clones account for 0.093% of the sample.

High-throughput TCR beta sequencing profiled peripheral blood CD8+ and CD4+ T cells from healthy donors, Susac syndrome patients and multiple sclerosis patients. The multiple sclerosis controls were treatment-naive patients whose relapsing-remitting disease, either stable or active, fulfilled the revised McDonald criteria. Bulk CD8+ and CD4+ T cells were purified by magnetic negative isolation, while CD8+ TEMRA cells were enriched using FACS. Blood was drawn into EDTA tubes, processed within 24 hours, and PBMCs were isolated by density gradient centrifugation. PBMCs intended for TCR sequencing were frozen in liquid nitrogen and were later thawed in a 37 degrees C water bath. The sorted or isolated CD4+, CD8+ and CD8+ TEMRA cells had a purity of 90% or higher. The sample originates from a study of CD8 T cells in Susac syndrome (dated by TCRdb to about 2019). Broadly, across the study: Whether CD8+ T cell activation and differentiation in Susac syndrome was antigen driven was tested using repertoire sequencing.

What the work shows at the level of the full study, not this receptor alone: The study acknowledged that relatively few individuals were included in the TCR sequencing and HLA analysis.

Taken from cysteine to phenylalanine, the CDR3 has 14 residues. Only the CDR3 DNA is retained, 42 bases long and in frame from the first base. Trimming costs V 5 bases and J 5 bases, and their ends lie 13 bases apart. CDR1 and CDR2 are read off the germline V gene (reference sequence) as SEHNR and FQNEAQ. This receptor chain uses TRBV7-9 and TRBJ2-1, with the D gene not clear enough to name. The sample taken for sequencing was CD4+ T cells from PBMCs. The clonotype was recovered from a human donor with multiple sclerosis. DNA sequence: TGTGCCAGCAGCCCGCGCTTCAGCGACAATGAGCAGTTCTTC. Its coded protein is CASSPRFSDNEQFF.